Included here is one TCR beta chain sequence, with context. The antigen is undetermined. A much larger clone is a single base away; this may be a read error. Extraction of RNA together with DNA used about 20-34 mg of unsorted bulk tissue. In every tumor sample, viable tumor cells made up over 80%. The CDR3 spans 14 residues. The germline CDR1 and CDR2 sequences are MDHEN and SYDVKM. Trimming took 7 bases from V and 4 from J; bases not matched to a gene: 7. The record originates from a study of tumor-infiltrating lymphocytes in primary liver carcinoma. From approximately 490 ng total RNA, TCR beta cDNA was generated with a primer in the constant region. ARM-PCR was slightly modified, and three nested multiplex PCR rounds with it gave rise to the TCR beta libraries. Running roughly 10 cycles apiece, the first two PCR rounds relied on TRBV1-TRBV30 forward primers together with a C-beta reverse primer. TCRdb re-derived calls from the multiplex PCR reads in MiXCR, one entry per CDR3 protein. The sample consists of approximately 110,000 distinct CDR3 sequences, around 64% of them appearing once.

Points from the study as a whole: Appearing in all five tumor regions was true of only about 7.5-25% of top clones.

J is TRBJ1-5 and V is TRBV28; 7 positions agree with TRBD1. The sequence was collected from a woman aged 60-75 years with primary liver carcinoma and hepatitis B virus infection. The sequenced sample was liver tumor tissue from sampling region 3. Documented subset: tumor region T3, left-lateral pole. The CDR3 is CASMRGQWNQPQHF. In DNA form, the CDR3 reads TGTGCCAGCATGAGGGGGCAGTGGAATCAGCCCCAGCATTTT.